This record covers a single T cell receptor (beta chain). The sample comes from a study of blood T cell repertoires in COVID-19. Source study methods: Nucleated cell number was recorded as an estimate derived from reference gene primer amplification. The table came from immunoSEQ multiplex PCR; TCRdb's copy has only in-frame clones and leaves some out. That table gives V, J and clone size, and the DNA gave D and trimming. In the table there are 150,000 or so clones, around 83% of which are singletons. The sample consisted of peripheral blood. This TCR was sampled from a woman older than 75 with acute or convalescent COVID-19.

The CDR3 DNA is TGTGCCAGCAGTGAGCGGTCGGGACAGTGGAATGAGCAGTTCTTC. This encodes CASSERSGQWNEQFF. The chain employs TRBV2 and TRBJ2-1; TRBD1 matches 7 bases. CDR1 is SNHLY and CDR2 is FYNNEI in the germline V gene. There are 15 residues in the CDR3. Trimming cost V 3 bases and J 7 bases; bases outside gene matches: 9.